These 31 T cell receptor beta chains came from one sample sequenced in a study of molecular identifiers for immune sequencing clone quantification. MiXCR, applied by TCRdb to the PCR reads, yields one record per CDR3 protein. In the table there are 550,000 to 750,000 distinct CDR3 sequences, just under 20% of which are singletons. Specimen: naive CD8+ T cells from blood, with Jurkat cell RNA spiked in. Subset given: FACS-sorted CD8+CD4-CCR7+CD45RA+ naive T cells. The source of these receptors is a human donor in good health. Some libraries in this study had Jurkat cell RNA spiked in.

This clonotype appeared many times. The chain recombines TRBV27 with TRBJ1-1; maybe TRBD1 (5 bases). The ends were cut back, 2 bases at V and 8 bases at J, with 9 bases in the middle. This CDR3 spans 12 amino acids. Germline assignment: CDR1 MNHEY and CDR2 SMNVEV (reference sequence). The CDR3 reads CASSLLKGEAFF. In DNA form, the CDR3 reads TGTGCCAGCAGTTTACTCAAGGGGGAAGCTTTCTTT.

Points on this clonotype: This clone may be a read error of a much larger clone one base away. The V call is TRBV7-9, the J call TRBJ2-1, with 13 nucleotides matching TRBD2. With V trimmed by 5 bases and J by 11 bases, 12 bases remained unmatched. CDR1 and CDR2 from the germline V gene are SEHNR and FQNEAQ (reference sequence). There are 16 residues in the CDR3. The CDR3 nucleotides are TGTGCCAGCAGCACTAGCTCAGGACTAGCGGGAGTTAAGCAGTTCTTC. It encodes CASSTSSGLAGVKQFF. Together with reference TRBV7-9 and TRBJ2-1, the CDR3 gives the full variable domain: DTGVSQNPRHKITKRGQNVTFRCDPISEHNRLYWYRQTLGQGPEFLTYFQNEAQLEKSRLLSDRFSAERPKGSFSTLEIQRTEQGDSAMYLCASSTSSGLAGVKQFFGPGTRLTVL.

Comment on this clonotype: One end of the junction varies from germline; a read error may be responsible. In nucleotides, the CDR3 is TGTGCCAGCAGTCTCGGGAAGGGGATTGAAAAACTGTCTTTT. Encoded protein: CASSLGKGIEKLSF. The rearrangement links TRBV12-3 or TRBV12-4 to TRBJ1-4; D is perhaps TRBD1 (5 bases). CDR3 length: 14 amino acids.

This clonotype was counted at least ten times. The chain joins TRBV7-6 to TRBJ2-5; D remains unclear. In germline, CDR1 is SGHVS, CDR2 FNYEAQ. V was cut by 3 bases and J by 3 bases, with 8 bases left in between. The CDR3 consists of 13 residues. The CDR3 coding sequence is TGTGCCAGCAGCTTGGGCTATGAAGAGACCCAGTACTTC. Its translation: CASSLGYEETQYF.

This clonotype was seen a few times. This may arise from a read error, as a much more abundant clone is one base away. The J gene is TRBJ2-3, the V gene TRBV5-6; D not certain. The CDR3 contains 12 residues. V shed 6 bases and J shed 4 bases, with 9 bases lying between them. In germline, CDR1 is SGHDT, CDR2 YYEEEE. The CDR3 DNA reads as TGTGCCAGCAACAGTCTTCCAGATACGCAGTATTTT. Protein: CASNSLPDTQYF.

The table lists this clonotype with many counts. The chain recombines TRBV6-2 or TRBV6-3 with TRBJ1-5, with D maybe TRBD1 (5 bases). This CDR3 is 13 amino acids long. The germline V gene has CDR1 MNHEY and CDR2 SVGEGT. V was cut by 5 bases and J by 11 bases, with 16 bases left in between. CDR3: CASSPRQGWSQHF. As DNA, the CDR3 is TGTGCCAGCAGTCCCCGGCAGGGCTGGTCCCAGCATTTT.

In regard to this clonotype: A read error is likely, as this CDR3 ends without the conserved phenylalanine or tryptophan. The rearrangement uses TRBV7-9 and TRBJ2-3; 15 bases map to TRBD2. The ends lost 4 bases at V and 4 bases at J; junction bases unmatched: 12. The CDR3 runs 19 residues. Germline assignment: CDR1 SEHNR and CDR2 FQNEAQ (reference sequence). Written as DNA, the CDR3 is TGTGCCAGCAGCTCGACGGGGGGGACTAGCGGGGGGAAGGCAGATACGCAGTATCTT. Residues: CASSSTGGTSGGKADTQYL.

Of note for this clonotype: Being one base from a much bigger clone, this may be a read error. This sequence joins TRBV6-5 and TRBJ2-7; D ambiguous. V lost 0 bases and J lost 6, with 15 bases in between. The germline V gene has CDR1 MNHEY and CDR2 SVGAGI. This CDR3 region has 15 residues. The DNA for the CDR3 is TGTGCCAGCAGTTACTCGAGAGGCCCCCTCTGCGAGCAGTACTTC. Translating gives CASSYSRGPLCEQYF.

In regard to this clonotype: A clone one base away is much larger, so this may be a read error. CDR3 residues: CASTGKGYNEQFF. The CDR3 DNA sequence: TGCGCCAGCACTGGGAAGGGATACAATGAGCAGTTCTTC. This chain connects TRBV4-1 to TRBJ2-1, with D hard to call. With 7 bases removed from V and 4 bases from J, the gap between germline ends came to 11 bases. From germline, CDR1 is MGHRA and CDR2 YSYEKL. The CDR3 covers 13 residues.

V and J are TRBV19 and TRBJ2-2; D tentatively fits TRBD1 or TRBD2 (6 bases each). V dropped 2 bases and J dropped 5 bases, with 9 bases sitting between them. CDR3 size: 14 residues. Germline V lookup: CDR1 LNHDA, CDR2 SQIVND (reference sequence). In nucleotides, the CDR3 is TGTGCCAGTAGTATAAGGGGGGTGACCGGGGAGCTGTTTTTT. Protein product: CASSIRGVTGELFF.

The chain couples TRBV27 to TRBJ2-7; D unresolved. Germline V gene sequence: CDR1 MNHEY, CDR2 SMNVEV (reference sequence). Trimming shortened V by 2 bases and J by 4 bases, and 9 bases separated the two germline ends. This CDR3 is built from 13 residues. The CDR3 coding sequence is TGTGCCAGCAGTTTAAAGGGAAAATACGAGCAGTACTTC. Translation: CASSLKGKYEQYF.

This clonotype was observed at least ten times. This rearrangement joins TRBV28 to TRBJ2-7; unclear D gene. The CDR3 loop spans 12 amino acids. CDR1 is MDHEN and CDR2 is SYDVKM in the germline V gene. V lost 3 bases and J 2 bases, leaving 5 bases between the germline ends. For the CDR3, the DNA is TGTGCCAGCAGTTTTATACCCTACGAGCAGTACTTC. Its protein product is CASSFIPYEQYF.

This clonotype was observed at least ten times. The V and J genes are TRBV7-9 and TRBJ2-7; D may be TRBD2 (7 bases). V shed 5 bases and J shed 3 bases, with 14 bases lying between them. The CDR3 runs to 14 residues. Germline values: CDR1 SEHNR, CDR2 FQNEAQ (reference sequence). CDR3 DNA: TGTGCCAGCAGCCCTTGGGGAGGGGGCTACGAGCAGTACTTC. This translates into CASSPWGGGYEQYF.

This clonotype was counted at least ten times. V and J are TRBV20-1 and TRBJ2-7; a weak D match, TRBD2 (6 bases). Germline V gives CDR1 DFQATT, CDR2 SNEGSKA (reference sequence). The CDR3 sequence is 17 residues long. The ends were cut back, 3 bases at V and 3 bases at J, with 24 bases in the middle. The CDR3, as DNA: TGCAGTGCTAGTGTGCTGTCCTTGGCCCAGGGAGGCTACGAGCAGTACTTC. The encoded protein is CSASVLSLAQGGYEQYF.

This clonotype was recorded at least ten times. V gene TRBV6-5 combines with J gene TRBJ2-3; D unclear. With 4 bases removed from V and 5 bases from J, the gap between germline ends came to 7 bases. The V gene's germline CDR1 is MNHEY and CDR2 SVGAGI. The CDR3 loop spans 12 amino acids. The CDR3 here is CASSSFGDTQYF. The CDR3 coding sequence is TGTGCCAGCAGTTCCTTTGGAGATACGCAGTATTTT.

This clonotype was observed many times. The chain links TRBV29-1 to TRBJ2-3; D may be TRBD1 (5 bases). CDR1 is SQVTM, CDR2 ANQGSEA, per germline. The CDR3 is made up of 15 amino acids. The germline V and J ends were trimmed by 7 bases and 4 bases, with 21 bases remaining between them. CDR3 in amino acids: CSATPVDSFADTQYF. CDR3 nucleotides: TGCAGCGCAACGCCCGTCGACAGTTTTGCAGATACGCAGTATTTT.

Details on this clonotype: A single base separates this from a much larger clone, so it may be a read error. CDR3 in DNA: TGCAGCGTTGAAGATTTGGGGGGGTCCACTAACACCGGGGAGCTGGTTTTT. Protein product: CSVEDLGGSTNTGELVF. This chain connects TRBV29-1 to TRBJ2-2, with TRBD2 identical over 7 bases. Per the germline V gene, CDR1 is SQVTM and CDR2 is ANQGSEA. CDR3 length: 17 amino acids.

Notes on this clonotype: A clone one base away is much larger, so this may be a read error. The genes are TRBV11-2 and TRBJ2-1; perhaps D is TRBD1 or TRBD2 (5 bases each). The V and J ends lost 2 bases and 6 bases respectively, with 14 bases between them. From germline, CDR1 is SGHAT and CDR2 FQNNGV. The CDR3 extends over 15 amino acids. This CDR3 is CASSLISWGTNEQFF. CDR3 sequence (DNA): TGTGCCAGCAGCTTAATTAGTTGGGGGACCAATGAGCAGTTCTTC.

This clonotype was detected many times. The rearrangement links TRBV4-3 to TRBJ2-1; 8 nucleotides line up with TRBD1. V was clipped by 5 bases and J by 6 bases; unmatched bases: 3. Germline CDR1 reads LGHNA; CDR2 reads YSLEER. CDR3 length: 13 residues. The CDR3 region has the DNA TGCGCCAGCAGCGCGGGACAGGTCAATGAGCAGTTCTTC. It codes for CASSAGQVNEQFF.

As regards this clonotype: A much larger clonotype is one base distant, so this may be a read error. V usage is TRBV12-3 or TRBV12-4 and J usage is TRBJ1-4, with unresolved D. The CDR3 has 15 amino acids. CDR3 sequence: CASSLIAPPNEKLLF. As DNA, the CDR3 is TGTGCCAGCAGTTTGATCGCACCTCCGAACGAAAAACTGCTTTTT.

This clonotype showed up many times. J is TRBJ1-1 and V is TRBV2, with D possibly being TRBD1 (6 bases). The germline gives CDR1 SNHLY, CDR2 FYNNEI. With 2 bases removed from V and 0 bases from J, the gap between germline ends came to 10 bases. The CDR3 has 15 residues. The CDR3 reads CASSEFTGLNTEAFF. The CDR3 DNA reads TGTGCCAGCAGTGAATTTACAGGGTTGAACACTGAAGCTTTCTTT.

This clonotype has just a few counts. The rearrangement links TRBV11-2 to TRBJ1-4; no definite D call. The germline V and J ends were trimmed by 3 bases and 0 bases, with 8 bases remaining between them. The CDR3 is made up of 15 amino acids. Germline V gives CDR1 SGHAT, CDR2 FQNNGV. CDR3 sequence reads: CASSFFQTTNEKLFF. CDR3 in DNA: TGTGCCAGCAGCTTCTTTCAAACAACTAATGAAAAACTGTTTTTT.

Concerning this clonotype: A much larger clonotype is one base distant, so this may be a read error. V gene TRBV7-2 combines with J gene TRBJ2-3; TRBD1 might be the D (6 bases). Germline V gene data show CDR1 as SGHTA and CDR2 as FQGNSA. The length of the CDR3 is 18 residues. Trimming cost V 1 base and J 4 bases, with 21 bases left between them. This CDR3 is CASSLVWNTGPRADTQYF. The CDR3 region has the DNA TGTGCCAGCAGCTTAGTATGGAACACAGGGCCACGCGCAGATACGCAGTATTTT.

This clonotype was recorded many times. CDR3 protein: CASSLYPPQFIQETQYF. The CDR3 DNA is TGTGCCAGCAGTTTATATCCCCCCCAATTTATCCAAGAGACCCAGTACTTC. The rearrangement uses TRBV27 and TRBJ2-5; D unclear. The germline V gene encodes CDR1 MNHEY and CDR2 SMNVEV (reference sequence). V was shortened by 1 base and J by 1 base, with 16 bases between the two germline ends. The CDR3 is 17 residues long.

Ten or more counts support this clonotype. The chain has TRBV2 and TRBJ2-3; the match to TRBD1 covers 7 bases. The CDR3 covers 17 residues. V was clipped by 6 bases and J by 0 bases; unmatched bases: 12. Germline values: CDR1 SNHLY, CDR2 FYNNEI. The CDR3 loop reads CASSSPGTVSSTDTQYF. The DNA for the CDR3 is TGTGCCAGCAGCAGTCCCGGGACAGTTTCTAGCACAGATACGCAGTATTTT.

This clonotype was seen repeatedly, ten times or more. The chain combines TRBV6-5 with TRBJ2-2, with unresolved D. Deletions cut 0 bases from V and 6 bases from J, with 8 bases between. The germline V gene has CDR1 MNHEY and CDR2 SVGAGI. The CDR3 consists of 14 residues. The CDR3 is CASSYSGGAGELFF. The CDR3 DNA reads TGTGCCAGCAGTTACTCTGGTGGAGCCGGGGAGCTGTTTTTT.

This clonotype was counted only a few times. J is TRBJ2-1 and V is TRBV7-9; a weak D match, TRBD1 (6 bases). The CDR3 is 17 amino acids. Germline-derived CDR1 and CDR2 are SEHNR and FQNEAQ (reference sequence). V was trimmed by 5 bases and J by 4 bases, leaving 21 bases between them. The CDR3 protein is CASSRMGAYRAYNEQFF. CDR3 sequence (DNA): TGTGCCAGCAGCCGGATGGGGGCTTACCGTGCGTACAATGAGCAGTTCTTC.

Ten or more counts support this clonotype. This rearrangement joins TRBV2 to TRBJ2-7, with D tentatively TRBD2 (5 bases). The V gene lost 5 bases and the J gene lost 5 bases, with 19 bases spanning the gap. Germline V gene lookup returns CDR1 SNHLY and CDR2 FYNNEI. CDR3 length equals 15 residues. As DNA, the CDR3 is TGTGCCAGCAGTTCGTCCGGCCTAGCAAGCCACGAGCAGTACTTC. This codes for CASSSSGLASHEQYF. Full variable domain (rest looked up from reference TRBV2 and TRBJ2-7): EPEVTQTPSHQVTQMGQEVILRCVPISNHLYFYWYRQILGQKVEFLVSFYNNEISEKSEIFDDQFSVERPDGSNFTLKIRSTKLEDSAMYFCASSSSGLASHEQYFGPGTRLTVT.

This clonotype has at least ten counts. The chain carries TRBV30 and TRBJ2-3; the D gene could be TRBD1 or TRBD2 (6 bases each). The CDR3 loop spans 14 amino acids. Germline V gives CDR1 GTSNPN, CDR2 SVGIG (reference sequence). V was cut by 8 bases and J by 4 bases, with 19 bases left in between. CDR3 sequence (DNA): TGTGCCGGGGAAGGAGGGGGAGGCCCAGATACGCAGTATTTT. Residues: CAGEGGGGPDTQYF.

This clonotype was recorded many times. This chain links TRBV27 with TRBJ2-7; 9 bases match TRBD1. The J segment lost 4 bases and the V segment lost 3 bases, leaving 4 bases of the junction unmatched. Looked up from germline, CDR1 is MNHEY and CDR2 is SMNVEV (reference sequence). This CDR3 has 14 residues. In nucleotides, the CDR3 is TGTGCCAGCAGTTTCAAGGACAGGGGTTACGAGCAGTACTTC. Its protein product is CASSFKDRGYEQYF.

Comment on this clonotype: A single base separates this from a much larger clone, so it may be a read error. CDR3 protein: CAGSFLGSGNTIYF. The CDR3, as DNA: TGTGCCGGCAGTTTCCTAGGTTCGGGAAACACCATATATTTT. The genes are TRBV28 and TRBJ1-3; D is ambiguous. The CDR3 has 14 residues. In germline, CDR1 is MDHEN, CDR2 SYDVKM.